This entry describes one T cell receptor beta chain. Its antigen remains unknown. Mismatch with germline at one junction end may stem from a read error. This sample was taken from a study of T cells in women clearing cervical HPV infection. Background on the study: Cases were women with histologically confirmed HPV16-related CIN3 or worse, including 2 invasive cancers. Study findings and constraints: Each sample's T-cell count was unknown, possibly confounding richness. Repertoire richness, not evenness, was significantly elevated in CIN3+ cases versus controls.

The repertoire was sequenced with immunoSEQ multiplex PCR; TCRdb's copy has only in-frame clones and lacks some. Its clone listing holds approximately 28,000 clones. The clonotype originates from a woman between 18 and 70 years old with a cervical HPV16 infection that either progressed to CIN3+ or cleared (not recorded which). Sequenced: blood buffy coat.

CDR3 bases read: TGTTCCAGCAGCCCACAGAACAGGGAAGAGACC. Its protein product is CSSSPQNREET. The complete CDR3 sequence is CSSSPQNREETYTF. The chain uses TRBV7-9 and TRBJ1-2; a weak D match, TRBD1 (6 bases). Read data end 3 residues before the CDR3 end; the end is taken from the germline J gene. CDR1 SEHNR and CDR2 FQNEAQ come from the germline V gene (reference sequence). There are 14 residues in the CDR3.